This is a list of T cell receptor beta chains from one sample in a study of OX40 agonist ivuxolimab in advanced cancers. The repertoire was sequenced with immunoSEQ multiplex PCR; TCRdb's copy has only in-frame clones and lacks some. The sample holds 90,000 to 100,000 clones, around nine tenths seen once. This specimen consisted of CD4+ or CD8+ T cells sorted from blood, obtained in a trial of the OX40 agonist ivuxolimab. Receptors were obtained from an adult with an advanced solid tumor such as melanoma, head and neck, liver or kidney cancer. The CDR3 runs from the conserved cysteine through the conserved F or W. Each record gives: D gene, clone size, J gene, V gene, CDR3 protein, CDR3 DNA. A D gene is named only where the DNA matches it firmly. A row's size may be missing; if present it is once, few, many or a size class.

d_gene: NA; abundance: NA; j_gene: TRBJ1-2; v_gene: TRBV7-9; CDR3aa: CASSHTGFGNYGYTF; CDR3nt: TGTGCCAGCAGCCACACAGGGTTTGGGAACTATGGCTACACCTTC
d_gene: NA; abundance: NA; j_gene: TRBJ1-2; v_gene: TRBV29-1; CDR3aa: CSVGTVYGYTF; CDR3nt: TGCAGCGTTGGAACAGTGTATGGCTACACCTTC
d_gene: NA; abundance: NA; j_gene: TRBJ1-2; v_gene: TRBV6-1; CDR3aa: CASKAGVIYGYTF; CDR3nt: TGTGCCAGCAAGGCAGGGGTGATCTATGGCTACACCTTC
d_gene: NA; abundance: NA; j_gene: TRBJ2-1; v_gene: TRBV28; CDR3aa: CASSKNYNEQFF; CDR3nt: TGTGCCAGCAGCAAAAATTACAATGAGCAGTTCTTC
d_gene: NA; abundance: NA; j_gene: TRBJ2-1; v_gene: TRBV7-3; CDR3aa: CASSLSTAAQKFF; CDR3nt: TGTGCCAGCAGCTTAAGTACGGCGGCTCAGAAGTTCTTC
d_gene: NA; abundance: NA; j_gene: TRBJ1-3; v_gene: TRBV18; CDR3aa: CASSPPTAGAGNTIYF; CDR3nt: TGTGCCAGCTCACCACCCACGGCAGGGGCTGGAAACACCATATATTTT
d_gene: NA; abundance: few; j_gene: TRBJ2-7; v_gene: TRBV28; CDR3aa: CASGSSVVSLWRGEQYF; CDR3nt: TGTGCCAGCGGGTCTTCCGTCGTCAGCCTTTGGCGGGGCGAGCAGTACTTC
d_gene: NA; abundance: once; j_gene: TRBJ2-2; v_gene: TRBV5-1; CDR3aa: CASSPTNGAGGGELFF; CDR3nt: TGCGCCAGCAGCCCCACGAACGGGGCCGGAGGCGGGGAGCTGTTTTTT
d_gene: NA; abundance: NA; j_gene: TRBJ1-1; v_gene: TRBV18; CDR3aa: CASSPTGNTEAFF; CDR3nt: TGTGCCAGCTCACCCACAGGGAACACTGAAGCTTTCTTT
d_gene: NA; abundance: NA; j_gene: TRBJ1-5; v_gene: TRBV4-2; CDR3aa: CASSQEFQNQPQHF; CDR3nt: TGTGCCAGCAGCCAAGAATTCCAGAATCAGCCCCAGCATTTT
d_gene: NA; abundance: NA; j_gene: TRBJ2-5; v_gene: TRBV15; CDR3aa: CATSRVLSGGGETQYF; CDR3nt: TGTGCCACCAGCAGGGTCTTAAGTGGAGGTGGTGAGACCCAGTACTTC
d_gene: NA; abundance: NA; j_gene: TRBJ1-1; v_gene: TRBV4-1; CDR3aa: CASRGQEAFF; CDR3nt: TGCGCCAGCAGAGGACAGGAAGCTTTCTTT
d_gene: NA; abundance: NA; j_gene: TRBJ2-5; v_gene: TRBV2; CDR3aa: CASSREQLGTQYF; CDR3nt: TGTGCCAGCAGTAGGGAACAGTTGGGGACCCAGTACTTC
d_gene: NA; abundance: NA; j_gene: TRBJ2-1; v_gene: TRBV2; CDR3aa: CASSLVGSGGEQFF; CDR3nt: TGTGCCAGCAGTCTTGTCGGCAGCGGCGGTGAGCAGTTCTTC
d_gene: NA; abundance: NA; j_gene: TRBJ2-5; v_gene: TRBV1; CDR3aa: CTSSPPRASEETQYF; CDR3nt: TGCACCAGCAGCCCCCCCCGGGCTAGCGAAGAGACCCAGTACTTC
d_gene: TRBD1; abundance: NA; j_gene: TRBJ1-2; v_gene: TRBV5-5; CDR3aa: CASSSQQGSWGYTF; CDR3nt: TGTGCCAGCAGCTCCCAACAGGGGTCTTGGGGCTACACCTTC
d_gene: NA; abundance: NA; j_gene: TRBJ2-2; v_gene: TRBV6-4; CDR3aa: CASSSGTGHTGELFF; CDR3nt: TGTGCCAGCTCCTCAGGGACTGGCCACACCGGGGAGCTGTTTTTT
d_gene: TRBD2; abundance: NA; j_gene: TRBJ2-5; v_gene: TRBV30; CDR3aa: CASGRDGRRGETQYF; CDR3nt: TGTGCCTCAGGGAGGGACGGGAGAAGAGGTGAGACCCAGTACTTC
d_gene: NA; abundance: NA; j_gene: TRBJ2-1; v_gene: TRBV7-3; CDR3aa: CASSLSEGGSYNEQFF; CDR3nt: TGTGCCAGCAGCTTAAGTGAAGGAGGCTCCTACAATGAGCAGTTCTTC
d_gene: NA; abundance: NA; j_gene: TRBJ1-4; v_gene: TRBV19; CDR3aa: CASSTSGRQNEKLFF; CDR3nt: TGTGCCAGTAGTACCTCGGGACGGCAGAATGAAAAACTGTTTTTT
d_gene: NA; abundance: NA; j_gene: TRBJ1-1; v_gene: TRBV30; CDR3aa: CAWSVLSGGLGEAFF; CDR3nt: TGTGCCTGGAGTGTACTAAGTGGGGGGCTTGGTGAAGCTTTCTTT
d_gene: NA; abundance: NA; j_gene: TRBJ1-1; v_gene: TRBV18; CDR3aa: CASSSGENTEAFF; CDR3nt: TGTGCCAGCTCCTCTGGGGAGAACACTGAAGCTTTCTTT
d_gene: TRBD2; abundance: NA; j_gene: TRBJ2-3; v_gene: TRBV7-6; CDR3aa: CASSLEGEAGVAQYF; CDR3nt: TGTGCCAGCAGCTTAGAAGGAGAAGCGGGAGTTGCGCAGTATTTT
d_gene: TRBD2; abundance: NA; j_gene: TRBJ2-7; v_gene: TRBV10-3; CDR3aa: CASLNSGRTSSPYEQYF; CDR3nt: TGTGCCAGCCTGAATAGCGGGAGGACATCCTCTCCGTACGAGCAGTACTTC
d_gene: TRBD1; abundance: NA; j_gene: TRBJ2-1; v_gene: TRBV5-1; CDR3aa: CASSWGAGTGEYEQFF; CDR3nt: TGCGCCAGCAGCTGGGGGGCCGGGACAGGGGAGTATGAGCAGTTCTTC
d_gene: TRBD1; abundance: NA; j_gene: TRBJ1-2; v_gene: TRBV27; CDR3aa: CASSLMAPGQGTNYGYTF; CDR3nt: TGTGCCAGCAGCTTAATGGCCCCGGGACAGGGGACGAACTATGGCTACACCTTC
d_gene: NA; abundance: once; j_gene: TRBJ1-3; v_gene: TRBV15; CDR3aa: CATSRDFTAFSGNTIYF; CDR3nt: TGTGCCACCAGCAGAGATTTTACAGCCTTCTCTGGAAACACCATATATTTT
d_gene: TRBD2; abundance: once; j_gene: TRBJ2-7; v_gene: TRBV7-8; CDR3aa: CASSFIGRGFSAGGWEQYF; CDR3nt: TGTGCCAGCAGCTTTATCGGTCGTGGGTTCTCGGCGGGGGGTTGGGAGCAGTACTTC
d_gene: NA; abundance: NA; j_gene: TRBJ2-2; v_gene: TRBV5-1; CDR3aa: CASSQLLGNPAGELFF; CDR3nt: TGCGCCAGCAGCCAACTACTGGGGAACCCCGCCGGGGAGCTGTTTTTT
d_gene: NA; abundance: NA; j_gene: TRBJ2-3; v_gene: TRBV5-1; CDR3aa: CASSLAWEGAPTTDTQYF; CDR3nt: TGCGCCAGCAGCTTGGCCTGGGAAGGGGCCCCTACCACAGATACGCAGTATTTT
d_gene: TRBD1; abundance: once; j_gene: TRBJ2-3; v_gene: TRBV27; CDR3aa: CASSRHRGRVASTDTQYF; CDR3nt: TGTGCCAGCAGCCGCCACAGGGGGCGCGTTGCTAGCACAGATACGCAGTATTTT
d_gene: NA; abundance: NA; j_gene: TRBJ1-2; v_gene: TRBV6-5; CDR3aa: CASGPVGGKGYGYTF; CDR3nt: TGTGCCAGCGGCCCTGTAGGGGGTAAGGGCTATGGCTACACCTTC
d_gene: NA; abundance: NA; j_gene: TRBJ1-3; v_gene: TRBV10-3; CDR3aa: CAIRDSRSGNTIYF; CDR3nt: TGTGCCATCAGGGACAGTCGCTCTGGAAACACCATATATTTT
d_gene: NA; abundance: NA; j_gene: TRBJ1-1; v_gene: TRBV5-8; CDR3aa: CASSLLGGDTEAFF; CDR3nt: TGTGCCAGCAGCTTGTTAGGGGGTGACACTGAAGCTTTCTTT
d_gene: NA; abundance: NA; j_gene: TRBJ2-5; v_gene: TRBV19; CDR3aa: CASRGGLGTQYF; CDR3nt: TGTGCCAGTCGAGGGGGATTGGGGACCCAGTACTTC
d_gene: NA; abundance: NA; j_gene: TRBJ1-1; v_gene: TRBV5-5; CDR3aa: CASSFRQENTEAFF; CDR3nt: TGTGCCAGCAGCTTTCGGCAGGAGAACACTGAAGCTTTCTTT
d_gene: NA; abundance: NA; j_gene: TRBJ1-1; v_gene: TRBV5-1; CDR3aa: CASSLERGTEAFF; CDR3nt: TGCGCCAGCAGCTTGGAAAGGGGGACTGAAGCTTTCTTT
d_gene: NA; abundance: NA; j_gene: TRBJ2-4; v_gene: TRBV9; CDR3aa: CASSGDYPGLLYF; CDR3nt: TGTGCCAGCAGCGGGGATTACCCGGGACTTCTGTACTTC
d_gene: NA; abundance: NA; j_gene: TRBJ2-5; v_gene: TRBV5-4; CDR3aa: CASSLEGSEETQYF; CDR3nt: TGTGCCAGCAGCTTGGAGGGGTCTGAAGAGACCCAGTACTTC
d_gene: NA; abundance: few; j_gene: TRBJ1-3; v_gene: TRBV19; CDR3aa: CASRRIQEDTIYF; CDR3nt: TGTGCCAGTAGGCGCATACAAGAAGACACCATATATTTT
d_gene: TRBD2; abundance: once; j_gene: TRBJ2-1; v_gene: TRBV28; CDR3aa: CASSPLAGAYNEQFF; CDR3nt: TGTGCCAGCAGTCCCCTAGCGGGAGCATACAATGAGCAGTTCTTC
d_gene: NA; abundance: NA; j_gene: TRBJ1-1; v_gene: TRBV9; CDR3aa: CASSPSSEAFF; CDR3nt: TGTGCCAGCAGCCCCAGTTCGGAAGCTTTCTTT
d_gene: NA; abundance: once; j_gene: TRBJ2-1; v_gene: TRBV19; CDR3aa: CASSVQLQGSYNEQFF; CDR3nt: TGTGCCAGTAGCGTTCAACTCCAGGGATCCTACAATGAGCAGTTCTTC
d_gene: NA; abundance: NA; j_gene: TRBJ1-1; v_gene: TRBV10-1; CDR3aa: CASSEAGAGLGTEAFF; CDR3nt: TGCGCCAGCAGTGAAGCAGGCGCCGGTTTGGGCACTGAAGCTTTCTTT
d_gene: NA; abundance: NA; j_gene: TRBJ1-3; v_gene: TRBV6-1; CDR3aa: CASAREGGSGNTIYF; CDR3nt: TGTGCCAGCGCGCGGGAGGGCGGTTCTGGAAACACCATATATTTT
d_gene: NA; abundance: NA; j_gene: TRBJ2-5; v_gene: TRBV19; CDR3aa: CASSQGSGQETQYF; CDR3nt: TGTGCCAGTTCTCAGGGAAGCGGCCAAGAGACCCAGTACTTC
d_gene: NA; abundance: NA; j_gene: TRBJ2-1; v_gene: TRBV9; CDR3aa: CASSVGGHWDEQFF; CDR3nt: TGTGCCAGCAGCGTAGGGGGGCATTGGGATGAGCAGTTCTTC
d_gene: TRBD1; abundance: NA; j_gene: TRBJ1-1; v_gene: TRBV7-9; CDR3aa: CASSSQGAHTEAFF; CDR3nt: TGTGCCAGCAGCTCTCAGGGGGCCCACACTGAAGCTTTCTTT
d_gene: NA; abundance: NA; j_gene: TRBJ1-5; v_gene: TRBV19; CDR3aa: CASSTTGGNQPQHF; CDR3nt: TGTGCCAGTAGTACTACAGGCGGCAATCAGCCCCAGCATTTT
d_gene: NA; abundance: NA; j_gene: TRBJ2-1; v_gene: TRBV6-1; CDR3aa: CASSVPPTENDNEQFF; CDR3nt: TGTGCCAGCAGTGTCCCCCCCACGGAGAATGACAATGAGCAGTTCTTC
d_gene: NA; abundance: NA; j_gene: TRBJ1-6; v_gene: TRBV6-6; CDR3aa: CASSYSGHLGPLHF; CDR3nt: TGTGCCAGCAGTTACTCGGGACACCTAGGGCCCCTCCACTTT
d_gene: TRBD2; abundance: NA; j_gene: TRBJ2-3; v_gene: TRBV7-9; CDR3aa: CASSLQASGNTDTQYF; CDR3nt: TGTGCCAGCAGCTTACAGGCTAGCGGGAACACAGATACGCAGTATTTT
d_gene: NA; abundance: NA; j_gene: TRBJ2-1; v_gene: TRBV9; CDR3aa: CASSAQVGYNEQFF; CDR3nt: TGTGCCAGCAGCGCCCAGGTTGGGTACAATGAGCAGTTCTTC
d_gene: NA; abundance: NA; j_gene: TRBJ1-1; v_gene: TRBV19; CDR3aa: CASSSYRDTEAFF; CDR3nt: TGTGCCAGTAGTTCATACAGGGACACTGAAGCTTTCTTT
d_gene: NA; abundance: NA; j_gene: TRBJ2-5; v_gene: TRBV20-1; CDR3aa: CSAPNKETQYF; CDR3nt: TGCAGTGCTCCGAACAAAGAGACCCAGTACTTC
d_gene: NA; abundance: NA; j_gene: TRBJ1-6; v_gene: TRBV28; CDR3aa: CASSAWRAPNSPLHF; CDR3nt: TGTGCCAGCAGTGCCTGGAGGGCTCCTAATTCACCCCTCCACTTT
d_gene: TRBD1; abundance: NA; j_gene: TRBJ1-6; v_gene: TRBV19; CDR3aa: CASSKRGQVYNDNSPLHF; CDR3nt: TGTGCCAGTTCTAAAAGGGGACAGGTATACAATGATAATTCACCCCTCCACTTT
d_gene: NA; abundance: NA; j_gene: TRBJ2-6; v_gene: TRBV28; CDR3aa: CASGGAAGANVLTF; CDR3nt: TGTGCCAGCGGCGGAGCGGCTGGGGCCAACGTCCTGACTTTC
d_gene: TRBD1; abundance: NA; j_gene: TRBJ2-5; v_gene: TRBV5-1; CDR3aa: CATRQGYQETQYF; CDR3nt: TGCGCCACCCGACAGGGGTACCAAGAGACCCAGTACTTC
d_gene: NA; abundance: once; j_gene: TRBJ2-2; v_gene: TRBV11-2; CDR3aa: CASSSQRATGELFF; CDR3nt: TGTGCCAGCAGCTCCCAGCGAGCGACCGGGGAGCTGTTTTTT